The T cell receptor (beta chain) described here comes from a study of T-cell reconstitution after alpha-beta-depleted transplantation in children. Preparation of the TCRbeta library involved a method that used unique molecular identifiers. Each CDR3 protein gets one entry after TCRdb re-called the PCR reads with MiXCR. Seen here are hundreds of thousands of distinct CDR3 sequences, approximately 29% observed once, and the top ten hold 2.4%. This clonotype appeared many times. The source material was PBMCs from the stem cell graft donor, sampled from the stem cell graft. The sequence derives from a human donor who donated a stem cell graft to a child with aplastic anemia.

The CDR3 coding sequence is TGTGCCAGCAAGATAACACAGGGGATGGGCACTGAAGCTTTCTTT. Encoded protein: CASKITQGMGTEAFF. This chain uses TRBV6-1 with TRBJ1-1; TRBD1 agrees at 7 bases. With 7 bases clipped from V and 4 bases from J, the junction kept 12 bases outside the gene matches. CDR3 length: 15 amino acids. Germline V gives CDR1 MNHNS, CDR2 SASEGT.